The 24 T cell receptor beta chains below were found in one sample sequenced in a study of blood T cell repertoires in COVID-19 (dated by TCRdb to 2020 to 2021). Library creation used the immunoSEQ multiplex PCR assay. Drawn from immuneACCESS, this table holds only the in-frame rearrangements with V and J called that TCRdb kept. Clones are partly lost; checked studies trace under half to an unresolved V gene and leave the rest unexplained. The sample contains 300,000 to 450,000 clones, about 89% of them found a single time. The ten largest clonotypes hold 1% to 1.5% of the sample. Sequenced input: PBMCs or T cells enriched from blood (not recorded which). These receptors all stem from a man aged 30-40 years who had recovered from COVID-19.

V and J are TRBV19 and TRBJ1-4; 8 bases line up with TRBD1. The germline V gene has CDR1 LNHDA and CDR2 SQIVND (reference sequence). The trim removed 2 bases at V and 1 base at J, leaving 9 bases unmatched. The CDR3 extends over 18 amino acids. The CDR3 reads CASSIRQGALGTNEKLFF. The CDR3 bases are TGTGCCAGTAGTATACGGCAGGGGGCTTTGGGAACTAATGAAAAACTGTTTTTT. Full variable domain (outside the CDR3, taken from reference TRBV19 and TRBJ1-4): DGGITQSPKYLFRKEGQNVTLSCEQNLNHDAMYWYRQDPGQGLRLIYYSQIVNDFQKGDIAEGYSVSREKKESFPLTVTSAQKNPTAFYLCASSIRQGALGTNEKLFFGSGTQLSVL.

The chain carries TRBV5-1 and TRBJ1-2, with D possibly matching TRBD1 (6 bases). The CDR3 runs 13 residues. The germline V and J ends were trimmed by 0 bases and 8 bases, with 11 bases remaining between them. Germline V gene data show CDR1 as SGHRS and CDR2 as YFSETQ. In nucleotides, the CDR3 is TGCGCCAGCAGCTTGGAACAGGGATTAGGCTACACCTTC. This sequence encodes CASSLEQGLGYTF.

The rearrangement links TRBV5-6 to TRBJ2-1; TRBD1 matches at 8 bases. Trimming took 0 bases from V and 12 from J; bases not matched to a gene: 2. This CDR3 has 12 amino acids. The germline V gene encodes CDR1 SGHDT and CDR2 YYEEEE. CDR3 DNA sequence: TGTGCCAGCAGCTTGGCCGGGACAGGGCAGTTCTTC. Protein product: CASSLAGTGQFF.

V usage is TRBV11-2 and J usage is TRBJ1-1; a weak D match, TRBD1 (6 bases). The CDR3 sequence is 14 residues long. Trimming cost V 0 bases and J 11 bases, with 16 bases left between them. The germline V gene has CDR1 SGHAT and CDR2 FQNNGV. In DNA, the CDR3 is TGTGCCAGCAGCTTAGATTACACAGGGTGGATCGCTTTCTTT. Its protein is CASSLDYTGWIAFF.

The J gene is TRBJ2-1, the V gene TRBV7-8; unclear D gene. In germline, CDR1 is SGHVS, CDR2 FQNEAQ. This CDR3 spans 13 amino acids. V shed 2 bases and J shed 1 base, with 3 bases lying between them. Written as DNA, the CDR3 is TGTGCCAGCAGCTTATATTCCTACAATGAGCAGTTCTTC. Translating it yields CASSLYSYNEQFF. Filled out from reference TRBV7-8 and TRBJ2-1, the complete variable domain reads GAGVSQSPRYKVAKRGQDVALRCDPISGHVSLFWYQQALGQGPEFLTYFQNEAQLDKSGLPSDRFFAERPEGSVSTLKIQRTQQEDSAVYLCASSLYSYNEQFFGPGTRLTVL.

The V call is TRBV19, the J call TRBJ2-5, with 10 bases lining up with TRBD1. The CDR3 runs to 13 residues. Germline trimming cut 7 bases from V and 3 bases from J; bases unmatched to any gene: 2. Germline V gene sequence: CDR1 LNHDA, CDR2 SQIVND (reference sequence). The CDR3 here is CASKGQGKETQYF. For the CDR3, the DNA is TGTGCCAGTAAGGGACAGGGGAAAGAGACCCAGTACTTC.

CDR3 sequence (DNA): TGCGCCAGCAGCTTGGAACCAACCGCCCAACTAACCTACACAGATACGCAGTATTTT. Encoded protein: CASSLEPTAQLTYTDTQYF. The rearrangement links TRBV5-1 to TRBJ2-3; no clear D gene. The length of the CDR3 is 19 residues. The germline V gene encodes CDR1 SGHRS and CDR2 YFSETQ. V was cut by 0 bases and J by 2 bases, with 22 bases left in between.

The J gene is TRBJ2-5, the V gene TRBV5-4; possibly TRBD2 for D (5 bases). CDR3 length equals 13 residues. Deletions cut 3 bases from V and 2 bases from J, with 8 bases between. In germline, CDR1 is SGHNT, CDR2 YYREEE (reference sequence). CDR3 sequence (DNA): TGTGCCAGCAGCTCCCGGGAACAAGAGACCCAGTACTTC. Amino acid sequence: CASSSREQETQYF.

The V and J genes are TRBV2 and TRBJ1-6, with no clear D. Germline loops: CDR1 SNHLY, CDR2 FYNNEI. There are 15 residues in the CDR3. Trimming pared 3 bases from V and 0 bases from J, leaving 6 bases between. This CDR3 is CASSDLSSYNSPLHF. The CDR3, as DNA: TGTGCCAGCAGTGACCTCAGCTCCTATAATTCACCCCTCCACTTT.

The rearrangement joins TRBV3-1 (or the pseudogene TRBV3-2) to TRBJ2-2, with a weak D call TRBD1 (5 bases). This CDR3 has 16 residues. V shed 0 bases and J shed 4 bases, with 12 bases lying between them. Germline values: CDR1 LGHDT, CDR2 YNNKEL (reference sequence). CDR3 region: CASSQDRQGGTGELFF. CDR3 sequence (DNA): TGTGCCAGCAGCCAAGATCGCCAGGGTGGCACCGGGGAGCTGTTTTTT.

The chain carries TRBV2 and TRBJ1-2; possible D gene TRBD1, 6 bases. Germline lookup yields CDR1 SNHLY and CDR2 FYNNEI. V dropped 0 bases and J dropped 8 bases, with 13 bases sitting between them. This CDR3 contains 14 residues. For the CDR3, the DNA is TGTGCCAGCAGTGAAGCCCCCCAGGGGACAGGCTACACCTTC. The encoded protein is CASSEAPQGTGYTF.

The rearrangement joins TRBV9 to TRBJ2-1; TRBD2 aligns across 8 bases. CDR3 length: 15 residues. V was pared by 3 bases and J by 1 base, with 3 bases of the junction left unmatched. Germline V gene sequence: CDR1 SGDLS, CDR2 YYNGEE. CDR3 nucleotide sequence: TGTGCCAGCAGCGAGCGGGGGTCTTCCTACAATGAGCAGTTCTTC. Its translation is CASSERGSSYNEQFF.

This sequence joins TRBV27 and TRBJ2-5; 8 bases line up with TRBD2. Germline V gene data show CDR1 as MNHEY and CDR2 as SMNVEV (reference sequence). The CDR3 runs to 16 residues. The V gene end was trimmed by 6 bases and the J gene end by 5 bases; junction bases not matched to a gene: 14. CDR3 region: CASSEGNGGATETQYF. In nucleotides, the CDR3 is TGTGCCAGCAGCGAGGGGAACGGGGGGGCCACTGAGACCCAGTACTTC.

The rearrangement links TRBV28 to TRBJ1-2; TRBD1 matches 10 bases. J lost 4 bases, V lost 5 bases, and 4 bases had no gene match. The CDR3 has 14 amino acids. Germline assignment: CDR1 MDHEN and CDR2 SYDVKM. The CDR3, as DNA: TGTGCCAGCAGTGGCCGGGACAGGGGCTATGGCTACACCTTC. Translation: CASSGRDRGYGYTF.

The chain links TRBV14 to TRBJ2-2, with D maybe TRBD1 (6 bases). Looked up from germline, CDR1 is SGHDN and CDR2 is FVKESK. The CDR3 is made up of 16 amino acids. V lost 3 bases and J lost 0, with 11 bases in between. The CDR3 is CASSHMDSANTGELFF. The CDR3 DNA reads as TGTGCCAGCAGCCATATGGACAGCGCGAACACCGGGGAGCTGTTTTTT.

This clone showed up just once. The chain has TRBV14 and TRBJ1-6; D perhaps matches TRBD1 (6 bases). CDR3 length: 13 residues. Germline V gives CDR1 SGHDN, CDR2 FVKESK. Trimming stripped 6 bases from V and 8 bases from J, with 11 bases between. The CDR3 is CASRLQGYSPLHF. The CDR3 region has the DNA TGTGCCAGCAGATTACAGGGATATTCACCCCTCCACTTT.

The rearrangement links TRBV5-1 to TRBJ1-2; 10 bases match TRBD1. This CDR3 has 15 amino acids. Losses at the gene ends were 4 bases for V and 4 bases for J; bases not matched to a gene: 7. Germline CDR1 reads SGHRS; CDR2 reads YFSETQ. The CDR3 nucleotides read TGCGCCAGCAGCACGGGACAGGGGAGATCCTATGGCTACACCTTC. Translation: CASSTGQGRSYGYTF.

The V gene is TRBV27, the J gene TRBJ1-5, with D possibly being TRBD1 (6 bases). The CDR3 sequence is 13 residues long. Between the trimmed V and J ends, which lost 3 bases and 4 bases, there was a span of 7 bases. Looked up from germline, CDR1 is MNHEY and CDR2 is SMNVEV (reference sequence). Here the CDR3 DNA reads TGTGCCAGCAGTTTCGGACAGAATCAGCCCCAGCATTTT. It codes for CASSFGQNQPQHF.

This clone came up a few times. The V gene is TRBV6-1, the J gene TRBJ1-2, with TRBD1 matching 7 bases. Looked up from germline, CDR1 is MNHNS and CDR2 is SASEGT. This CDR3 has 16 residues. J gave up 6 bases and V 1 base, and 11 bases lay outside the gene matches. CDR3 residues: CASSEVVTGERNGYTF. In nucleotides, the CDR3 is TGTGCCAGCAGTGAAGTGGTAACAGGGGAGAGGAATGGCTACACCTTC.

The rearrangement joins TRBV10-2 to TRBJ2-2; no clear D. The ends were cut back, 3 bases at V and 2 bases at J, with 7 bases in the middle. CDR1 is WSHSY and CDR2 is SAAADI in the germline V gene. CDR3 length equals 14 residues. The CDR3 spells CASSETLNTGELFF. DNA for the CDR3: TGCGCCAGCAGTGAAACTCTTAACACCGGGGAGCTGTTTTTT.

This clone was counted a single time. V usage is TRBV11-2 and J usage is TRBJ1-1; 12 bases match TRBD1. J gave up 5 bases and V 8 bases, and 9 bases lay outside the gene matches. Germline CDR1 is SGHAT and CDR2 is FQNNGV. The CDR3 covers 15 residues. The CDR3 spells CASGNPGQGATEAFF. CDR3 coding DNA: TGTGCCAGCGGGAACCCGGGACAGGGGGCTACTGAAGCTTTCTTT.

The rearrangement joins TRBV18 to TRBJ1-1, with TRBD1 identical over 9 bases. Germline lookup yields CDR1 KGHSH and CDR2 LQKENI. V was clipped by 2 bases and J by 11 bases; unmatched bases: 9. The CDR3 is 14 residues long. CDR3 region: CASSPSGQGGGAFF. CDR3 nucleotides: TGTGCCAGCTCACCATCGGGACAGGGCGGAGGGGCTTTCTTT. Full variable domain (rest looked up from reference TRBV18 and TRBJ1-1): NAGVMQNPRHLVRRRGQEARLRCSPMKGHSHVYWYRQLPEEGLKFMVYLQKENIIDESGMPKERFSAEFPKEGPSILRIQQVVRGDSAAYFCASSPSGQGGGAFFGQGTRLTVV.

This clone has a handful of counts. The chain recombines TRBV10-2 with TRBJ1-6; tentative D call: TRBD1 (6 bases). CDR3 length: 15 residues. In germline, CDR1 is WSHSY, CDR2 SAAADI. V was clipped by 4 bases and J by 7 bases, with 14 bases between them. The CDR3 nucleotides are TGCGCCAGCAGTGTGGAAACAGGGATAAATTCACCCCTCCACTTT. Translating it yields CASSVETGINSPLHF.

The V call is TRBV6-5, the J call TRBJ1-5; D unclear. Trimming took 7 bases from V and 5 from J, leaving 6 bases between them. The CDR3 has 11 amino acids. Germline CDR1 is MNHEY and CDR2 is SVGAGI. Here the CDR3 reads CASNADQPQHF. The CDR3 nucleotides read TGTGCCAGCAATGCAGATCAGCCCCAGCATTTT.